This T cell receptor beta chain was captured by sequencing in a study of response to subunit inactivated influenza vaccine. TCRdb ran MiXCR on the RT-PCR reads and lists one entry per CDR3 protein. The table records hundreds of thousands of distinct CDR3 sequences, roughly 11% of them present only once. For this clonotype: The target antigen is unknown.

Broader study findings: Authors suggested that a seasonal influenza vaccination recruits few new T cells each time.

The J segment lost 2 bases and the V segment lost 6 bases, leaving 6 bases of the junction unmatched. CDR3 size: 14 residues. Germline loops: CDR1 DFQATT, CDR2 SNEGSKA (reference sequence). The sample in question was PBMCs from blood, obtained about 6 weeks after vaccination. The V gene is TRBV20-1, the J gene TRBJ2-5; 10 bases line up with TRBD2. The receptor's source is a man aged 45-60 years who received an inactivated influenza vaccine. The CDR3 DNA is TGCAGTGCCCTAGCGGGGGCAATACAAGAGACCCAGTACTTC. This encodes CSALAGAIQETQYF.